This TCR beta chain is from a study of control samples from healthy donors and cancer patients. This clone was observed a single time. V lost 5 bases to trimming and J lost 8 bases, with 12 bases between them. Germline lookup yields CDR1 LNHDA and CDR2 SQIVND (reference sequence). CDR3 length: 12 amino acids. The repertoire was sequenced with immunoSEQ multiplex PCR; TCRdb's copy has only in-frame clones and lacks some. The data contain about 73,000 clones, roughly 87% of them seen just once; the ten biggest clones take up under 5%. This clonotype was sampled from a woman between 45 and 60 years old in good health. The source material was blood. The gene calls are TRBV19 and TRBJ1-1; D not certain. In nucleotides, the CDR3 is TGTGCCAGTAGTTCTCAGTTTGGGGAAGCTTTCTTT. Its translation is CASSSQFGEAFF.